This T cell receptor (beta chain) was found in a study of T cell repertoires in cytomegalovirus infection. TCRdb itself ran the reads through MiXCR, one entry per CDR3 protein. This table has almost 500,000 distinct CDR3 sequences, approximately 11% appearing once. CDR3 length: 18 residues. The V gene end was trimmed by 2 bases and the J gene end by 1 base; junction bases not matched to a gene: 11. Germline assignment: CDR1 MDHEN and CDR2 SYDVKM. This clonotype occurred many times. The receptor comes from a human donor in good health (CMV status not recorded). Some clones in this sample may be carry-over from other donors' samples. V gene TRBV28 combines with J gene TRBJ2-5; 9 bases line up with TRBD1. Sequencing was performed on PBMCs. In nucleotides, the CDR3 is TGTGCCAGCAGTTTAGGGGGAACCGTGACAGGGGGCCAAGAGACCCAGTACTTC. Its protein is CASSLGGTVTGGQETQYF.